This is a list of T cell receptor beta chains from one sample in a study of OX40 agonist ivuxolimab in advanced cancers. This table comes from immunoSEQ multiplex PCR, and its TCRdb copy is limited to in-frame clones, with some not included. The sample comprises some 52,000 clones, roughly 94% of which are singletons, and about 12% rests with the top ten. Material: CD4+ or CD8+ T cells sorted from blood, obtained in a trial of the OX40 agonist ivuxolimab. These receptors all come from an adult with an advanced solid tumor such as melanoma, head and neck, liver or kidney cancer. Both conserved end residues are part of each CDR3. The D gene is left open where the match is weak. Not all rows give a size; the values are once, few, many and, for expanded clones, a class.

D gene	V gene	J gene	clone size	CDR3 DNA	CDR3 protein
.	TRBV6-5	TRBJ2-5	.	TGTGCCAGCAGTTACTCGAGGAGCCTGGAGACCCAGTACTTC	CASSYSRSLETQYF
.	TRBV5-1	TRBJ2-1	.	TGCGCCAGCAGCTCCACATACCCCGAAGGGTCCTACAATGAGCAGTTCTTC	CASSSTYPEGSYNEQFF
TRBD1	TRBV16	TRBJ1-4	.	TGTGCCAGCAGCCGACAGGGGGCCGATGAAAAACTGTTTTTT	CASSRQGADEKLFF
TRBD1	TRBV7-9	TRBJ1-1	.	TGTGCCAGCAGCTTACAACCCGGACAGGGGACGACTGAAGCTTTCTTT	CASSLQPGQGTTEAFF
.	TRBV28	TRBJ2-7	.	TGTGCCAGCAGTCAGGGCCTGGGCGGGCCTTTCTACGAGCAGTACTTC	CASSQGLGGPFYEQYF
.	TRBV7-9	TRBJ2-2	.	TGTGCCAGCAGCACCCTGACAGGCAACACCGGGGAGCTGTTTTTT	CASSTLTGNTGELFF
TRBD2	TRBV2	TRBJ2-5	.	TGTGCCAGCAGGGTGACTAGCGGGGGGGAGACCCAGTACTTC	CASRVTSGGETQYF
TRBD2	TRBV6-5	TRBJ2-7	few	TGTGCCAGCAGTTACAACGGGACTAGCCTCTCCTACGAGCAGTACTTC	CASSYNGTSLSYEQYF
.	TRBV27	TRBJ1-1	.	TGTGCCAGCAGTGAGGCAGGGGCAATCACTGAAGCTTTCTTT	CASSEAGAITEAFF
.	TRBV5-1	TRBJ2-1	.	TGCGCCAGCAGCCCCACGGTGGGGAGCGGGTCCTACAATGAGCAGTTCTTC	CASSPTVGSGSYNEQFF
.	TRBV4-2	TRBJ1-2	.	TGTGCCAGCAGCCAAGATCGAGCGGGGTCGGGCTATGGCTACACCTTC	CASSQDRAGSGYGYTF
TRBD1	TRBV14	TRBJ1-3	.	TGTGCCAGCAGCCTAAGACCGGGACAGAGTAAGGATGGAAACACCATATATTTT	CASSLRPGQSKDGNTIYF
TRBD1	TRBV2	TRBJ2-2	.	TGTGCCAGCAGTGTTCCCCGGACAGGAAGACCCTCGAACACCGGGGAGCTGTTTTTT	CASSVPRTGRPSNTGELFF
TRBD1	TRBV9	TRBJ2-5	.	TGTGCCAGCAGCGCAGACCACACAGGGGCTGGGGAGACCCAGTACTTC	CASSADHTGAGETQYF
.	TRBV28	TRBJ1-3	.	TGTGCCAGCAATTCCCATCGGATCTCTGGAAACACCATATATTTT	CASNSHRISGNTIYF
.	TRBV10-1	TRBJ2-1	.	TGCGCCAGCAGTCCGGGAATCCACAATGAGCAGTTCTTC	CASSPGIHNEQFF
.	TRBV20-1	TRBJ2-7	.	TGCAGTGCCCCGCGGGGCTACGAGCAGTACTTC	CSAPRGYEQYF
TRBD2	TRBV5-4	TRBJ2-7	.	TGTGCCAGCAGCTTGTTTGCGGGAGGGCCCCTCGAGCAGTACTTC	CASSLFAGGPLEQYF
.	TRBV28	TRBJ1-2	.	TGTGCCAGCAGTGGCAGATTTACCCTCAGGGCCAGGGGAGGCTATGGCTACACCTTC	CASSGRFTLRARGGYGYTF
.	TRBV9	TRBJ1-1	.	TGTGCCAGCAGCGGACGCGTGGGGGAGAACACTGAAGCTTTCTTT	CASSGRVGENTEAFF
TRBD2	TRBV27	TRBJ2-1	.	TGTGCCAGCAGTATCACTAGCGGGGCCAATGAGCAGTTCTTC	CASSITSGANEQFF
.	TRBV27	TRBJ1-4	.	TGTGCCAGCAGTTTATCCTACCGTGCTGAAAAACTGTTTTTT	CASSLSYRAEKLFF
.	TRBV11-2	TRBJ2-7	.	TGTGCCAGCAGCCCAGAGGTTGGCTACGAGCAGTACTTC	CASSPEVGYEQYF
TRBD1	TRBV7-8	TRBJ2-3	medium-sized	TGTGCCAGCAGCCGCTCGGGACAGATCTATACGCAGTATTTT	CASSRSGQIYTQYF
TRBD1	TRBV4-1	TRBJ2-1	.	TGCGCCAGCAGTCTGGACAGGGGGGATCTCTACAATGAGCAGTTCTTC	CASSLDRGDLYNEQFF
.	TRBV7-2	TRBJ2-7	.	TGTGCCAGCAGCTTAGCTGCGGAGTGGGGTTCTTACGAGCAGTACTTC	CASSLAAEWGSYEQYF
TRBD2	TRBV7-9	TRBJ2-3	.	TGTGCCAGCAGCTTAGCTAGCGGGAGGTCAGATACGCAGTATTTT	CASSLASGRSDTQYF
.	TRBV28	TRBJ2-1	.	TGTGCCTTGGGGGGTTACAATGAGCAGTTCTTC	CALGGYNEQFF
.	TRBV28	TRBJ1-5	.	TGTGCCAGCAGTAGGAGGGAGCGGATCGGACAGCCCCAGCATTTT	CASSRRERIGQPQHF
.	TRBV27	TRBJ2-1	.	TGTGCCAGTACGGATTTTCTTTACAATGAGCAGTTCTTC	CASTDFLYNEQFF
TRBD2	TRBV27	TRBJ2-1	once	TGTGCCAGCAACCTAGCGGGACACAATGAGCAGTTCTTC	CASNLAGHNEQFF
TRBD1	TRBV5-1	TRBJ2-7	.	TGCGCCAGCAGGTTAGGGACAGGGGTCTACGAGCAGTACTTC	CASRLGTGVYEQYF
.	TRBV11-2	TRBJ1-4	.	TGTGCCAGCAGCCTCTTAAGGGCCAGTAATGAAAAACTGTTTTTT	CASSLLRASNEKLFF
.	TRBV28	TRBJ2-5	.	TGTGCCAGCAGTTTAGTCGGATCAGGGGCACAGACCCAGTACTTC	CASSLVGSGAQTQYF
.	TRBV6-5	TRBJ1-1	.	TGTGCCAGCAGTTACTCGGAAGACAGGCGAGCTTTCTTT	CASSYSEDRRAFF
TRBD2	TRBV28	TRBJ2-7	.	TGTGCCAGCAGTTCCCCCGGAAGGGGAGGGCGCGAGCAGTACTTC	CASSSPGRGGREQYF
.	TRBV5-6	TRBJ1-3	.	TGTGCCAGCAGCGCCACAGGGCAATACTCTGGAAACACCATATATTTT	CASSATGQYSGNTIYF
.	TRBV27	TRBJ2-3	once	TGTGCCAGCAGTTTATCGGGGTCTTACACAGATACGCAGTATTTT	CASSLSGSYTDTQYF
TRBD1	TRBV9	TRBJ2-5	.	TGTGCCAGCAGCGTAGCTGGGACAGTGAGAGAGACCCAGTACTTC	CASSVAGTVRETQYF
.	TRBV27	TRBJ2-5	.	TGTGCCAGCAGTTTATACAGTCAAGAGACCCAGTACTTC	CASSLYSQETQYF
TRBD2	TRBV4-2	TRBJ2-7	once	TGTGCCAGCAGCCAGAGTAGCGGGGCCTCCTACGAGCAGTACTTC	CASSQSSGASYEQYF
TRBD1	TRBV28	TRBJ1-2	.	TGTGCCAGCAGGTCGCCCTGGACAGGGGGGGACTATGGCTACACCTTC	CASRSPWTGGDYGYTF
.	TRBV9	TRBJ1-5	.	TGTGCCAGCAGCGAGACCTCGGGTCAGCCCCAGCATTTT	CASSETSGQPQHF
.	TRBV28	TRBJ2-1	.	TGTGCCAGCAGACGACAGTGGAGCTCCTACAATGAGCAGTTCTTC	CASRRQWSSYNEQFF
.	TRBV11-3	TRBJ2-7	.	TGTGCCAGCAGCTTAGCGGGGTTCTCCTACGAGCAGTACTTC	CASSLAGFSYEQYF
.	TRBV29-1	TRBJ1-2	.	TGCAGCGTTCTAGGGGACTATGGCTACACCTTC	CSVLGDYGYTF
.	TRBV7-9	TRBJ2-5	.	TGTGCCAGCAGCTTAGCGAGGAGGGGCGAAGAGACCCAGTACTTC	CASSLARRGEETQYF